This T cell receptor beta chain was profiled in a study of cytomegalovirus exposure and HLA in healthy donors. The PCR made use of 60 Vbeta and 13 Jbeta primers. TCRdb's copy holds only in-frame clones and misses some; the assay was immunoSEQ multiplex PCR. The data hold 130,000 to 150,000 clones, with 80% observed a single time. This clone is a singleton in its sample. CDR3 length equals 15 residues. Trimming removed 6 bases from V and 1 base from J; junction bases left unmatched: 7. Germline values: CDR1 MNHEY, CDR2 SVGAGI. The sequence derives from a male donor in good health and CMV-seronegative. Sequenced input: PBMCs. This chain connects TRBV6-5 to TRBJ2-3; 7 bases fit TRBD1. CDR3 sequence reads: CASSLRTGGTDTQYF. DNA for the CDR3: TGTGCCAGCAGCCTCAGGACAGGAGGCACAGATACGCAGTATTTT.